Below are 15 T cell receptor beta chains sequenced from a single sample in a study of T cell responses to AZD1222 COVID-19 vaccine. Profiling relied on immunoSEQ multiplex PCR, and the TCRdb table lists in-frame clones only, not all of them. The sample has some 170,000 clones, under 95% seen once. The sequences come from peripheral blood, collected 28 days after the second AZD1222 dose. The source of these receptors is an adult who received the AZD1222 COVID-19 vaccine.

CDR3 in amino acids: CASNQGPNTGELFF. The CDR3 DNA follows: TGTGCCAGCAATCAGGGACCGAACACCGGGGAGCTGTTTTTT. V usage is TRBV7-3 and J usage is TRBJ2-2, with D possibly being TRBD1 or TRBD2 (5 bases each). This CDR3 spans 14 amino acids. Germline CDR1 reads SGHTA; CDR2 reads FQGTGA. Trimming took 7 bases from V and 0 from J, leaving 9 bases between them.

This clone was detected only once. The rearrangement links TRBV19 to TRBJ1-2; no definite D call. The CDR3 runs to 13 residues. The V end lost 8 bases, the J end lost 3 bases, and 13 bases lay between the germline ends. In germline, CDR1 is LNHDA, CDR2 SQIVND (reference sequence). The CDR3: CASSISSDYGYTF. CDR3 nucleotides: TGTGCCAGTTCGATTAGCAGTGACTATGGCTACACCTTC.

This rearrangement joins TRBV7-8 to TRBJ1-1; the D is unclear. V gave up 1 base and J gave up 0 bases, with 18 bases separating them. CDR3 length: 18 residues. Germline V lookup: CDR1 SGHVS, CDR2 FQNEAQ. Here the CDR3 reads CASSLDRVGSGMNTEAFF. CDR3 in DNA: TGTGCCAGCAGCTTAGATCGGGTGGGGTCGGGAATGAACACTGAAGCTTTCTTT.

The rearrangement joins TRBV7-2 to TRBJ2-3; perhaps TRBD2 as D (5 bases). The CDR3 is 14 residues long. Trimming pared 6 bases from V and 6 bases from J, leaving 16 bases between. Germline CDR1 and CDR2: SGHTA and FQGNSA. DNA for the CDR3: TGTGCCAGCAGTCCCCGTACGGGAACGGATACGCAGTATTTT. This encodes CASSPRTGTDTQYF.

The V gene is TRBV5-1, the J gene TRBJ1-5, with D uncertain. Trimming took 4 bases from V and 1 from J, leaving 6 bases between them. The CDR3 has 13 amino acids. Germline-derived CDR1 and CDR2 are SGHRS and YFSETQ. CDR3 bases: TGCGCCAGCAGCCTTTACAGCAATCAGCCCCAGCATTTT. Translating gives CASSLYSNQPQHF.

This clone has just one count. The genes are TRBV29-1 and TRBJ1-2; no firm D call. The V end lost 5 bases, the J end lost 4 bases, and 14 bases lay between the germline ends. The CDR3 has 13 residues. The germline gives CDR1 SQVTM, CDR2 ANQGSEA. This CDR3 reads CSVPTRTVYGYTF. In nucleotides, the CDR3 is TGCAGCGTTCCTACCCGGACGGTCTATGGCTACACCTTC.

The CDR3 nucleotides are TGTGCCATCAGTGCTGCCTTACGCACAGATACGCAGTATTTT. Translating gives CAISAALRTDTQYF. The V call is TRBV10-3, the J call TRBJ2-3; unclear D gene. CDR1 is ENHRY, CDR2 SYGVKD, per germline. The CDR3 covers 14 residues. V shed 4 bases and J shed 1 base, with 9 bases lying between them.

V gene TRBV5-1 combines with J gene TRBJ1-2, with TRBD1 identical over 12 bases. Germline CDR1 and CDR2: SGHRS and YFSETQ. The CDR3 spans 16 residues. J was trimmed by 7 bases and V by 3 bases; bases with no gene match: 10. The CDR3 DNA reads as TGCGCCAGCAGCTCTCCGGGACAGGGGGCGCTCCGTGGCTACACCTTC. It yields the protein CASSSPGQGALRGYTF.

V gene TRBV4-1 combines with J gene TRBJ1-1; 7 bases fit TRBD1. The CDR3 runs to 15 residues. The V gene end was trimmed by 5 bases and the J gene end by 2 bases; junction bases not matched to a gene: 8. CDR1 and CDR2 (germline): MGHRA, YSYEKL. The CDR3 region has the DNA TGCGCCAGCAGCTCCCGGGGACAGATAAACACTGAAGCTTTCTTT. Protein product: CASSSRGQINTEAFF.

The chain uses TRBV18 and TRBJ1-2; 10 bases are a match to TRBD1. Germline V lookup: CDR1 KGHSH, CDR2 LQKENI. CDR3 length: 15 residues. J lost 6 bases, V lost 2 bases, and 6 bases had no gene match. The CDR3 spells CASSPDVDRGHGYTF. DNA for the CDR3: TGTGCCAGCTCACCAGATGTAGACAGGGGGCATGGCTACACCTTC.

This chain uses TRBV21-1 with TRBJ1-2; the table calls TRBD1, which could not be checked here. TRBV21-1 is given as a pseudogene. This CDR3 has 16 amino acids. The CDR3 coding sequence is TGTGCCAGCCGGGGACAGGGGGCCGTAGCTAACTATGGCTACACCTTC. It encodes CASRGQGAVANYGYTF.

A single count supports this clone. This chain links TRBV6-5 with TRBJ1-1, with D possibly TRBD1 on 6 matching bases. The CDR3 extends over 14 amino acids. V lost 7 bases and J 5 bases, leaving 17 bases between the germline ends. Germline V gives CDR1 MNHEY, CDR2 SVGAGI. CDR3 sequence reads: CASKYGGRETEAFF. The CDR3, as DNA: TGTGCCAGCAAATATGGGGGGCGTGAGACTGAAGCTTTCTTT.

The rearrangement joins TRBV30 to TRBJ1-6, with D unresolved. Germline V gene data show CDR1 as GTSNPN and CDR2 as SVGIG (reference sequence). This CDR3 contains 13 residues. Trimming took off 8 bases at V and 6 bases at J, with 14 bases between the two ends. The CDR3 DNA sequence: TGTGCCGCGGAGGGAGGGCTTAATTCACCCCTCCACTTT. Translated: CAAEGGLNSPLHF.

The chain combines TRBV11-2 with TRBJ2-2; D not certain. CDR1 is SGHAT and CDR2 is FQNNGV in the germline V gene. Trimming pared 5 bases from V and 3 bases from J, leaving 19 bases between. CDR3 length: 17 residues. Written as DNA, the CDR3 is TGTGCCAGCAGCCCCCCTAGATATACCCGGCACACCGGGGAGCTGTTTTTT. It yields the protein CASSPPRYTRHTGELFF.

The chain is built from TRBV7-3 and TRBJ1-2, with TRBD1 matching over 12 bases. The CDR3 has 14 residues. CDR1 and CDR2 (germline): SGHTA, FQGTGA. V shed 3 bases, J shed 6 bases, and the junction held 2 bases outside the gene matches. The DNA for the CDR3 is TGTGCCAGCAGCTTGGGACAGGGGGCTAATGGCTACACCTTC. Encoded protein: CASSLGQGANGYTF.